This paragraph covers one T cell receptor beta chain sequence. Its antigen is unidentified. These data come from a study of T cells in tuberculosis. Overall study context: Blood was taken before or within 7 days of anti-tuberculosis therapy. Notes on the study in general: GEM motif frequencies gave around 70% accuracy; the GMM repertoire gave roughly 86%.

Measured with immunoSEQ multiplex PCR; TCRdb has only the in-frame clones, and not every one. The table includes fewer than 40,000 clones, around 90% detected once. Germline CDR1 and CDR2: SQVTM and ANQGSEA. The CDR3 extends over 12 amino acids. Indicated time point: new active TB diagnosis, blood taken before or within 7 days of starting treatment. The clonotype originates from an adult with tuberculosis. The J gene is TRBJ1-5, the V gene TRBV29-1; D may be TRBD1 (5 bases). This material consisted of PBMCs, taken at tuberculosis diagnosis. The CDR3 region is CRIQGLGQPQHF. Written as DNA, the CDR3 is TGCAGGATTCAGGGTCTTGGTCAGCCCCAGCATTTT.